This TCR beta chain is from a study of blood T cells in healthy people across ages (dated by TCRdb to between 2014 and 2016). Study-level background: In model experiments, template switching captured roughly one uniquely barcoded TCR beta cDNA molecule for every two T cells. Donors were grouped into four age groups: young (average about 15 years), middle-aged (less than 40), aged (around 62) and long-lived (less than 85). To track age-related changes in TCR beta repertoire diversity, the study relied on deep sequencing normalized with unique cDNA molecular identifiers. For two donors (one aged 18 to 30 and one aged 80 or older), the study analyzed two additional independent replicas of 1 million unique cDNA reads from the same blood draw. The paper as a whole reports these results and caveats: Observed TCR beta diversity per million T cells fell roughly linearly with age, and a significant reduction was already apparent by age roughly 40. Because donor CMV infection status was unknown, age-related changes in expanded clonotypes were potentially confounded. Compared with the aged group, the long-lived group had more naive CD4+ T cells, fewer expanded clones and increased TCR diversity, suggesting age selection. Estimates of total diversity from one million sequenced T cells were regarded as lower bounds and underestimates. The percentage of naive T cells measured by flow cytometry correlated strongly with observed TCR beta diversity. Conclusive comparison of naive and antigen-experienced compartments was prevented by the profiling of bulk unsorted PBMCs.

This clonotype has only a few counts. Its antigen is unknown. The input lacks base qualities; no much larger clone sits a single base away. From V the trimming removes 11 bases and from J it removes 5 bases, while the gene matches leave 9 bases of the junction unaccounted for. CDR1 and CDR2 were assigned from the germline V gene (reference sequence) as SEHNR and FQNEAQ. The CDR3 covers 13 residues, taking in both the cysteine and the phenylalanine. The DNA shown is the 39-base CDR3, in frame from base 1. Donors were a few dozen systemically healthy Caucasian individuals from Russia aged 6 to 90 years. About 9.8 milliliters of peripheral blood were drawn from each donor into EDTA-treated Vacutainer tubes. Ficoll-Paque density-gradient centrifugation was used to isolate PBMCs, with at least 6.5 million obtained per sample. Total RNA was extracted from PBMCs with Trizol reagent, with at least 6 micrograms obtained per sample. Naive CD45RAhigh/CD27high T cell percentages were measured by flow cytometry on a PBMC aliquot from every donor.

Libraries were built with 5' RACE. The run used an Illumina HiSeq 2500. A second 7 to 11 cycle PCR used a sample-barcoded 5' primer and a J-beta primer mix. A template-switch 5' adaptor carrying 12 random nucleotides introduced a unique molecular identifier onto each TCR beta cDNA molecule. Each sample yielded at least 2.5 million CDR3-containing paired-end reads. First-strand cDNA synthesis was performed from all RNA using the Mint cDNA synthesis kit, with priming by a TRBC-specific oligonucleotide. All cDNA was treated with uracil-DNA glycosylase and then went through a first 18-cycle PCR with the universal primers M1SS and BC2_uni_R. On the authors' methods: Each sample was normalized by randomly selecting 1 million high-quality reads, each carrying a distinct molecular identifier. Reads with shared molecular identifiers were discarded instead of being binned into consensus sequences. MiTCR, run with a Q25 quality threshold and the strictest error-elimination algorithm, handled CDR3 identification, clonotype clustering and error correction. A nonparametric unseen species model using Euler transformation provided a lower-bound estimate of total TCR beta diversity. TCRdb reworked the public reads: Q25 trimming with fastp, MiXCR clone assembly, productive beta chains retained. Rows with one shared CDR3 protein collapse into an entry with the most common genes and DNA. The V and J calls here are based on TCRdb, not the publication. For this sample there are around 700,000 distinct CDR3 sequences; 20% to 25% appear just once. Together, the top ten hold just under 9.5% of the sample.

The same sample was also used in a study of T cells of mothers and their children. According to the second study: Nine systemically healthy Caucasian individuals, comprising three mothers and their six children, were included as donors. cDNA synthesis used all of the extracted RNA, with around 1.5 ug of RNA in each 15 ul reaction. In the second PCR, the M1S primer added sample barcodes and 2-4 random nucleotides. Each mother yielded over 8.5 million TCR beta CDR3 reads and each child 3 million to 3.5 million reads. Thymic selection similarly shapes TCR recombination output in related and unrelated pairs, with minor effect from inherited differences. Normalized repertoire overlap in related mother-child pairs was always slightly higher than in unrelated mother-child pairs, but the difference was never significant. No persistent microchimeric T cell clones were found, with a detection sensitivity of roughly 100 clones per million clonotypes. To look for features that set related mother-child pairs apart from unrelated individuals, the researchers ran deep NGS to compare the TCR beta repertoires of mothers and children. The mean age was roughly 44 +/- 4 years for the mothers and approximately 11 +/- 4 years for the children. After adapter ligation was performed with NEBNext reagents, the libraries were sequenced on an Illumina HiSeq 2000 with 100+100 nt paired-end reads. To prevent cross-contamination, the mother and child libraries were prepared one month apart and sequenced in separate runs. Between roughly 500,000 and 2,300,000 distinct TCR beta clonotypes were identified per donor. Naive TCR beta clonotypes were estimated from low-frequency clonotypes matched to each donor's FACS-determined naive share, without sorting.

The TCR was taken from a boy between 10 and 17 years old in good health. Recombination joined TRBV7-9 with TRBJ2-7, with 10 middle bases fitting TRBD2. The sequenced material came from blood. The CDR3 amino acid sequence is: CAGTASGSDEQYF. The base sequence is TGTGCCGGCACTGCTAGCGGGAGCGACGAGCAGTACTTC.